Presented here are 4 T cell receptor beta chains from one specimen sequenced in a study of blood T cell repertoires in COVID-19. The repertoire was sequenced with immunoSEQ multiplex PCR; TCRdb's copy has only in-frame clones and lacks some. The sample comprises about 140,000 clones, roughly four fifths of which are singletons, and 1.5% to 2% rests with the top ten. The sample comprised PBMCs or T cells enriched from blood (not recorded which). Receptor source: a woman aged 18-29 years who had been exposed to COVID-19.

V and J are TRBV27 and TRBJ2-1; 9 bases line up with TRBD1. Germline-derived CDR1 and CDR2 are MNHEY and SMNVEV (reference sequence). Trimming cost V 1 base and J 3 bases; bases outside gene matches: 10. CDR3 length: 18 residues. The CDR3 DNA reads TGTGCCAGCAGTTTATTTGTCGGTCGGGACAGGGACTACAATGAGCAGTTCTTC. Residues: CASSLFVGRDRDYNEQFF.

V gene TRBV27 combines with J gene TRBJ2-7; 9 bases match TRBD1. The CDR3 is 14 residues long. The trim removed 6 bases at V and 1 base at J, leaving 4 bases unmatched. Germline V gives CDR1 MNHEY, CDR2 SMNVEV (reference sequence). The CDR3 reads CASSRGQGSYEQYF. CDR3 bases: TGTGCCAGCAGCCGCGGACAGGGGTCCTACGAGCAGTACTTC.

This chain uses TRBV5-8 with TRBJ2-1; TRBD2 agrees at 12 bases. CDR3 length: 19 amino acids. With 4 bases clipped from V and 0 bases from J, the junction kept 11 bases outside the gene matches. Germline assignment: CDR1 SGHTS and CDR2 YDEGEE. The chain's CDR3 is CASSATGTSGPSSYNEQFF. The DNA of the CDR3 is TGTGCCAGCAGCGCCACCGGGACTAGCGGGCCGAGCTCCTACAATGAGCAGTTCTTC.

The chain couples TRBV3-1 (or the pseudogene TRBV3-2) to TRBJ2-7; TRBD2 aligns across 7 bases. Per germline, CDR1 LGHDT and CDR2 YNNKEL (reference sequence). The CDR3 runs to 15 residues. V shed 4 bases, J shed 2 bases, and the junction held 8 bases outside the gene matches. This CDR3 reads CASSRRGGSPYEQYF. The CDR3, as DNA: TGTGCCAGCAGCCGTCGGGGCGGGAGCCCCTACGAGCAGTACTTC.